The 11 T cell receptor beta chains presented below share a single source sample, sequenced in a study of cytomegalovirus exposure and HLA in healthy donors listed by TCRdb under 2017. The library was built by means of the immunoSEQ multiplex PCR assay. For the multiplex PCR, a mixture combining 60 forward primers for TCR Vbeta segments and 13 reverse primers for TCR Jbeta segments was used. Entries here come from immuneACCESS through TCRdb and include only in-frame sequences with V and J called. Some clones fail to appear in such tables; in the studies checked, an unresolved V gene covers under half of the shortfall, and the cause of the remainder is unknown. Across this sample there are 200,000 to 250,000 clones, with 70% to 90% seen only once. The ten top clones hold roughly 0.22% of the sample. Material for sequencing was PBMCs. These receptors came from a girl aged 2-10 years in good health and CMV-seronegative.

The V call is TRBV5-8, the J call TRBJ2-6; D not resolved. CDR1 is SGHTS, CDR2 YDEGEE, per germline. The V end was cut by 1 base, the J end by 0 bases, with 5 bases between. CDR3 length equals 15 residues. The CDR3 loop reads CASSLYSSGANVLTF. The CDR3 DNA follows: TGTGCCAGCAGCTTGTACAGCTCTGGGGCCAACGTCCTGACTTTC.

The chain recombines TRBV18 with TRBJ1-2, with D possibly TRBD1 on 6 matching bases. Trimming pared 3 bases from V and 4 bases from J, leaving 9 bases between. Germline V gene data show CDR1 as KGHSH and CDR2 as LQKENI. This CDR3 is 13 amino acids long. This CDR3 is CASSPGHLYGYTF. In DNA form, the CDR3 reads TGTGCCAGCTCACCGGGACACCTCTATGGCTACACCTTC. The full variable domain, in which reference TRBV18 and TRBJ1-2 provide the parts outside the CDR3, is NAGVMQNPRHLVRRRGQEARLRCSPMKGHSHVYWYRQLPEEGLKFMVYLQKENIIDESGMPKERFSAEFPKEGPSILRIQQVVRGDSAAYFCASSPGHLYGYTFGSGTRLTVV.

The V call is TRBV7-8, the J call TRBJ2-7, with 9 bases that match TRBD1. Germline V gene lookup returns CDR1 SGHVS and CDR2 FQNEAQ. There are 15 residues in the CDR3. V was clipped by 5 bases and J by 4 bases; unmatched bases: 9. The CDR3 loop is CASSPGTGFRYEQYF. CDR3 nucleotide sequence: TGTGCCAGCAGCCCTGGGACAGGGTTTCGGTACGAGCAGTACTTC.

The genes are TRBV7-9 and TRBJ2-1; 8 bases map to TRBD2. Germline V lookup: CDR1 SEHNR, CDR2 FQNEAQ (reference sequence). V was pared by 4 bases and J by 10 bases, with 6 bases of the junction left unmatched. The CDR3 length is 13 residues. CDR3 loop: CASSYDGLAEQFF. The CDR3 DNA reads TGTGCCAGCAGCTACGATGGACTAGCAGAGCAGTTCTTC.

The gene calls are TRBV5-5 and TRBJ1-4; TRBD1 matches at 7 bases. The germline gives CDR1 SGHKS, CDR2 YYEKEE (reference sequence). V lost 3 bases to trimming and J lost 4 bases; unmatched junction nucleotides: 9. The CDR3 runs 16 residues. CDR3 bases: TGTGCCAGCAGCTGGACGCCGGGACAGAATAATGAAAAACTGTTTTTT. This translates into CASSWTPGQNNEKLFF.

The V and J genes are TRBV9 and TRBJ2-5; 11 bases match TRBD2. This CDR3 spans 16 amino acids. Germline-derived CDR1 and CDR2 are SGDLS and YYNGEE. Germline trimming cut 0 bases from V and 4 bases from J; bases unmatched to any gene: 5. The CDR3 region has the DNA TGTGCCAGCAGCGTAGGTAGCGGGGGGGCGGGAGAGACCCAGTACTTC. Protein: CASSVGSGGAGETQYF.

V usage is TRBV7-6 and J usage is TRBJ2-2, with 7 bases that match TRBD2. The CDR3 length is 15 residues. Looked up from germline, CDR1 is SGHVS and CDR2 is FNYEAQ. Trimming at V came to 5 bases and at J to 0 bases, leaving 3 bases not matched to a gene. The CDR3 reads CASSQRDPNTGELFF. CDR3 coding DNA: TGTGCCAGCAGCCAGCGGGACCCGAACACCGGGGAGCTGTTTTTT. Using reference TRBV7-6 and TRBJ2-2 for the parts outside the CDR3, the full variable domain is GAGVSQSPRYKVTKRGQDVALRCDPISGHVSLYWYRQALGQGPEFLTYFNYEAQQDKSGLPNDRFSAERPEGSISTLTIQRTEQRDSAMYRCASSQRDPNTGELFFGEGSRLTVL.

The chain joins TRBV9 to TRBJ2-5; maybe TRBD2 (5 bases). V lost 4 bases to trimming and J lost 1 base, with 17 bases between them. There are 16 residues in the CDR3. Germline V gene data show CDR1 as SGDLS and CDR2 as YYNGEE. The DNA of the CDR3 is TGTGCCAGCAGCTATCTCGGAGGCGGCGTCCAAGAGACCCAGTACTTC. Protein product: CASSYLGGGVQETQYF.

This clone was detected only once. V gene TRBV6-5 combines with J gene TRBJ1-5, with a tentative D call TRBD1 (6 bases). V lost 6 bases and J lost 5, with 20 bases in between. This CDR3 spans 16 amino acids. Germline assignment: CDR1 MNHEY and CDR2 SVGAGI. The DNA of the CDR3 is TGTGCCAGCAGGTACATGGACAGCCGGGGAGATCAGCCCCAGCATTTT. Amino acid sequence: CASRYMDSRGDQPQHF.

CDR3 region: CASSPGLNQETQYF. The CDR3 nucleotides are TGTGCCAGCTCACCAGGGCTAAACCAAGAGACCCAGTACTTC. The genes are TRBV18 and TRBJ2-5; unclear D gene. The CDR3 length is 14 residues. The V gene lost 2 bases and the J gene lost 0 bases, with 7 bases spanning the gap. The germline V gene has CDR1 KGHSH and CDR2 LQKENI.

This rearrangement joins TRBV11-1 to TRBJ2-3; D is undetermined. CDR3 length equals 12 residues. V lost 2 bases and J lost 5, with 5 bases in between. CDR1 is SGHAT, CDR2 FQDESV, per germline (reference sequence). This CDR3 reads CASSLQIDTQYF. The CDR3 DNA sequence: TGTGCCAGCAGCTTACAAATAGATACGCAGTATTTT.